This TCR beta chain originates from a study of identical twins. Study-level findings and limits: Zero-insertion analyses were open to partial confounding by invariant MAIT and iNKT cells. Excess twin sharing in beta out-of-frame sequences was weaker.

About this clonotype: What it recognizes is unknown.

With template switching, a universal primer site was added, and the cDNA carried unique molecular identifiers. TCRdb passed the 5' RACE reads through MiXCR, listing each CDR3 protein once. The repertoire holds 200,000 to 300,000 distinct CDR3 sequences, with about 11% as singletons. Trimming stripped 1 base from V and 0 bases from J, with 10 bases between. The CDR3 length is 16 residues. Germline V CDR1 and CDR2: LGHNA, YNFKEQ. This clonotype originated in a man aged 45-60 years in good health. The genes are TRBV4-2 and TRBJ1-3; D perhaps matches TRBD1 (5 bases). The specimen sequenced was memory T cells sorted from blood. The CDR3 nucleotides are TGTGCCAGCAGCCAAGGGGGGATTGGCTCTGGAAACACCATATATTTT. Translated: CASSQGGIGSGNTIYF.